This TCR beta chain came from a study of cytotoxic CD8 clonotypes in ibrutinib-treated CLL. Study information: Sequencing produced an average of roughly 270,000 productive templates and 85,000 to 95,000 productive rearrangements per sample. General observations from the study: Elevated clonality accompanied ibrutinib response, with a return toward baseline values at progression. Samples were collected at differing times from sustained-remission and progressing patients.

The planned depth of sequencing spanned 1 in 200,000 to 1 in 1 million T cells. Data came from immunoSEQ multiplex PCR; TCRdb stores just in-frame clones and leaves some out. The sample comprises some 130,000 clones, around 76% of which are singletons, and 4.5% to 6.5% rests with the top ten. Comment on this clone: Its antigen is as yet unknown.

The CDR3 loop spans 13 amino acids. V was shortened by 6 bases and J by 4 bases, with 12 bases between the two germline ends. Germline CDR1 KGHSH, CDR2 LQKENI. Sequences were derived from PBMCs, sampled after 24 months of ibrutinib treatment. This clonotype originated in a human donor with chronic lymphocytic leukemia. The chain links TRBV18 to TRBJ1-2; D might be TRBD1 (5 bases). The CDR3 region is CASSPDGAYGYTF. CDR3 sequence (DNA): TGTGCCAGCTCCCCCGACGGGGCCTATGGCTACACCTTC.